The following is a T cell receptor (beta chain) sequence with its context. Its antigen is not identified. Germline V gives CDR1 GTSNPN, CDR2 SVGIG (reference sequence). The CDR3 runs 12 residues. V was clipped by 5 bases and J by 6 bases, with 11 bases between them. Profiled with immunoSEQ multiplex PCR; TCRdb holds only in-frame clones, not every one. The table has approximately 140,000 clones, about 95% seen once. The sample originates from a study of T cell responses to AZD1222 COVID-19 vaccine. Overall study context: Both about-4-week and about-12-week second-dose recipients were combined. Whole-study results and caveats: Sampling that yielded the repertoires occurred only after the peak T cell response. The reported proportion of spike-specific TCRs targeting unmutated variant regions was nearly half.

The chain carries TRBV30 and TRBJ2-1, with D uncertain. The sequence was collected from an adult in good health. The material was peripheral blood, obtained on day 0 of AZD1222 vaccination. The CDR3 loop is CAWGDPSNEQFF. CDR3 in DNA: TGTGCCTGGGGAGACCCTAGCAATGAGCAGTTCTTC.